This T cell receptor (beta chain) was recorded in a study of blood T cell repertoires in COVID-19. Overall study context: Italy, Spain and the United States were the sources of the convalescent and acute COVID-19 samples. Sources were T cells, B-cell-depleted T cells, or PBMCs; the material itself was cDNA or gDNA.

Germline CDR1 and CDR2: MDHEN and SYDVKM. This CDR3 is 16 amino acids long. Trimming took 4 bases from V and 2 from J, leaving 15 bases between them. Under the authors' procedure: Amplification with reference gene primers provided the estimates of nucleated cell counts. Sequencing used immunoSEQ multiplex PCR; TCRdb keeps in-frame clones, though not all of them. V and J calls and clone size are given by that table; D and trimming were obtained from the DNA. The table has about 260,000 clones, around 80% seen once. Sequences were obtained from PBMCs or T cells enriched from blood (not recorded which). J is TRBJ1-5 and V is TRBV28; possible D gene TRBD1, 5 bases. This receptor was identified in a man in his thirties or forties with acute COVID-19. CDR3 sequence: CASSYTGVGRNQPQHF. The CDR3 DNA sequence: TGTGCCAGCAGTTATACAGGAGTTGGGCGCAATCAGCCCCAGCATTTT.